This T cell receptor (beta chain) was captured in a study of blood T cell repertoires in COVID-19 (dated by TCRdb to 2020 to 2021). Notes on the research overall: The collaborator samples originated in the United States, Italy and Spain and spanned the acute and convalescent phases of COVID-19. Samples were obtained from the ongoing ImmuneRACE study (first 160 participants) and from over a thousand subjects provided by 6 global collaborators. The material from the prospective study consisted of cDNA or gDNA derived from T cells, B-cell-depleted T cells, or PBMCs. A freely available public database, intended as a resource for researchers studying the immune response to SARS-CoV-2, is where the repertoires were released. Nearly every sample came with metadata listing a de-identified subject ID, COVID-19 status, age in years and sex. HLA class I and class II types, where available, came from metadata supplied by the sample provider rather than from assay-based typing. Deeply sampled blood TCRbeta repertoires from subjects exposed to, actively infected with, or recovered from COVID-19 were included in the dataset. Study-level results and caveats: The quantity of clinical and demographic metadata differed by source and by participant and was supplied without curation.

TCRbeta CDR3 regions were amplified from genomic DNA using the immunoSEQ Assay, a bias-controlled multiplex PCR. The authors' pipeline ran thus. The number of nucleated cells in each sample was estimated by amplification of reference gene primers within the assay. To quantify the absolute abundance of each unique TCRbeta CDR3 rearrangement, sequence reads were collapsed and filtered. For each sample, productive Simpson clonality was calculated as the square root of Simpson's diversity index across productive rearrangements. TCRdb stores this immuneACCESS table with in-frame sequences only. Part of the clones is absent; in the studies checked, under half of the shortfall reflects unresolved V genes, and no reason is known for the rest. For V, J and clone size, that table is used; D and trimming come from the DNA. For this sample the table gives 150,000 to 200,000 clones, of which more than 65% were detected only once. The ten most abundant clones make up approximately 15% of the sample.

The collaborating institutions used their own protocols to collect whole blood in K2EDTA tubes. For TCRbeta analysis, collaborators shipped samples as frozen whole blood, isolated PBMCs, or DNA extracted from either of those sample types. As regards this clone: The antigen it binds to is not known. Qualities for individual bases were not recorded, and no much larger clone is one base off.

Including the terminal cysteine and phenylalanine, the CDR3 comprises 13 residues. Only the CDR3 region is kept as DNA, spanning 39 bases read in frame from base 1. V gives up 1 base and J gives up 9 bases, and the segment between their germline ends measures 10 bases. CDR1 and CDR2 are drawn from the germline V gene: SGHAT, FQNNGV. The V and J segments used are TRBV11-2 and TRBJ2-1, with the D gene call left open. The receptor was derived from a woman aged 80 or older with acute or convalescent COVID-19. Sequencing used peripheral blood. The nucleotides read TGTGCCAGCAGCTTAGGCCAGGTGGGTGAGCAGTTCTTC. Translated, it gives CASSLGQVGEQFF.